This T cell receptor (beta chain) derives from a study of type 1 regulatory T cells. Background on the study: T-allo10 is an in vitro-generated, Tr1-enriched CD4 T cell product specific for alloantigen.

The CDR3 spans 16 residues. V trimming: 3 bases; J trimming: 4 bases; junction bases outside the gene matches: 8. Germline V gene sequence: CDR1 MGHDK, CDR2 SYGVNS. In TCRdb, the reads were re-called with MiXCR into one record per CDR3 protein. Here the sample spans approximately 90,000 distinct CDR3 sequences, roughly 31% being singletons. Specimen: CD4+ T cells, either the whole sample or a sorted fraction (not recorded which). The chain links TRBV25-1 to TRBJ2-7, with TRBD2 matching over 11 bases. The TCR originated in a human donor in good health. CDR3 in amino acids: CASSDEVIAGGYEQYF. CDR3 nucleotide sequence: TGTGCCAGCAGTGATGAAGTAATAGCGGGAGGGTACGAGCAGTACTTC.